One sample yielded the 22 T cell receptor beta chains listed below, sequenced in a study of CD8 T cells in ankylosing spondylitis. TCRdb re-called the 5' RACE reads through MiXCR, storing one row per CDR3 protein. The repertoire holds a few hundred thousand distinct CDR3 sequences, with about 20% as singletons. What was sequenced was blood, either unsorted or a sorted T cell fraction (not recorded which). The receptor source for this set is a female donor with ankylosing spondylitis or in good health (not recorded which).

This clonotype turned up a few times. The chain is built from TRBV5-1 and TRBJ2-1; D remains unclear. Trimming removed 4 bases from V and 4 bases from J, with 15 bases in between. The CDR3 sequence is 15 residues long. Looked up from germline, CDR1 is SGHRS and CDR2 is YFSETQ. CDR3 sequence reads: CASSPEPNLYNEQFF. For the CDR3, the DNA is TGCGCCAGCAGCCCGGAACCTAACCTTTACAATGAGCAGTTCTTC.

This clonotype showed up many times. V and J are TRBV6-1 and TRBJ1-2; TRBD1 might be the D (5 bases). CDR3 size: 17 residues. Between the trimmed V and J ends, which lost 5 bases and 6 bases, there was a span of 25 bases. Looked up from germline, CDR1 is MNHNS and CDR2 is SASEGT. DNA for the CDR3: TGTGCCAGCAGTCGTGATTTAAGACCTGCCGGGGGGAATGGCTACACCTTC. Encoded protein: CASSRDLRPAGGNGYTF.

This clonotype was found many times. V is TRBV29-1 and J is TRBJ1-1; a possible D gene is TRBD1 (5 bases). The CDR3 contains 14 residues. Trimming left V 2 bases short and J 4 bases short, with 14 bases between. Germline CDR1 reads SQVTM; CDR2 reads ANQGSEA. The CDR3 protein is CSVEQAGVGTEAFF. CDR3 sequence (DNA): TGCAGCGTTGAACAAGCGGGGGTGGGCACTGAAGCTTTCTTT. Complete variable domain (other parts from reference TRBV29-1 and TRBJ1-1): SAVISQKPSRDICQRGTSLTIQCQVDSQVTMMFWYRQQPGQSLTLIATANQGSEATYESGFVIDKFPISRPNLTFSTLTVSNMSPEDSSIYLCSVEQAGVGTEAFFGQGTRLTVV.

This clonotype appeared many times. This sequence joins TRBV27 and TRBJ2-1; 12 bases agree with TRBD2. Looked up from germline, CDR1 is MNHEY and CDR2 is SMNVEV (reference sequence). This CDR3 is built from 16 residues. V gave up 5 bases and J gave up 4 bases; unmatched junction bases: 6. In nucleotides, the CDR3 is TGTGCCAGCAGTCCAAGAGGACTAGCGGGGTACAATGAGCAGTTCTTC. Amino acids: CASSPRGLAGYNEQFF.

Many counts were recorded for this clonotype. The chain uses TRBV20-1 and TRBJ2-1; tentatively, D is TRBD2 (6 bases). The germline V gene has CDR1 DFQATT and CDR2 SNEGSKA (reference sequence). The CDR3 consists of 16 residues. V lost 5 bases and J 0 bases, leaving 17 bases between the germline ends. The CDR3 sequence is CSAPRVDGGSYNEQFF. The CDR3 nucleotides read TGCAGTGCTCCTCGAGTTGACGGGGGCTCCTACAATGAGCAGTTCTTC.

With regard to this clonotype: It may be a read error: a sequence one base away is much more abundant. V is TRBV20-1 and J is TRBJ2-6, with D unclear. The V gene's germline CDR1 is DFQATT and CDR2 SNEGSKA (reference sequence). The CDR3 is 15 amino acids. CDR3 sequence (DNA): TGCAGTGCTCCCTCGAGGCACTCTGTGGCCAACGTCCTGACTTTC. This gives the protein CSAPSRHSVANVLTF.

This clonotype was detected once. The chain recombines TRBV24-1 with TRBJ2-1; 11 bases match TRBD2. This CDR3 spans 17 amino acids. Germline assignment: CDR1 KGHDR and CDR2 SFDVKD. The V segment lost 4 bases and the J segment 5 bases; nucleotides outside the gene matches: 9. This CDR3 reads CATSDPGLAENNNEQFF. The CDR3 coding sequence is TGTGCCACCAGTGACCCGGGACTAGCGGAGAACAACAATGAGCAGTTCTTC.

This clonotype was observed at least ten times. CDR3 region: CASSPGQLPSGYTF. For the CDR3, the DNA is TGTGCCAGCAGCCCTGGACAGCTTCCCTCAGGCTACACCTTC. The genes are TRBV7-2 and TRBJ1-2, with D maybe TRBD1 (6 bases). Germline V gene data show CDR1 as SGHTA and CDR2 as FQGNSA. The V end lost 5 bases, the J end lost 8 bases, and 18 bases lay between the germline ends. CDR3 length: 14 residues.

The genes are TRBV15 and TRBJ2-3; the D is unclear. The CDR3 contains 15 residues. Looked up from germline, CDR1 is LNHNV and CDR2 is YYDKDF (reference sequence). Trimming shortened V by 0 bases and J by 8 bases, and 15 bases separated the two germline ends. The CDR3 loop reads CATSRDLLPEATQYF. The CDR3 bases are TGTGCCACCAGCAGAGATCTCCTCCCAGAGGCTACGCAGTATTTT.

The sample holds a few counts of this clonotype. CDR3 residues: CASRRQGAGSGANVLTF. The CDR3 region has the DNA TGTGCCAGCAGACGACAGGGGGCCGGCTCTGGGGCCAACGTCCTGACTTTC. This chain joins TRBV6-1 and TRBJ2-6; 10 bases are a match to TRBD1. Per the germline V gene, CDR1 is MNHNS and CDR2 is SASEGT. V shed 6 bases and J 0 bases; nucleotides not matched to a gene: 5. The CDR3 extends over 17 amino acids.

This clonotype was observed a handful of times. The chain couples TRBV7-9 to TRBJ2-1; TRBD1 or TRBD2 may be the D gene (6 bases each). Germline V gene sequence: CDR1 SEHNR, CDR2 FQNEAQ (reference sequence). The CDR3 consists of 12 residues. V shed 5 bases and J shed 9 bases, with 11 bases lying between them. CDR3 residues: CASSPQGLEQFF. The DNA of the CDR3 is TGTGCCAGCAGCCCACAGGGACTTGAGCAGTTCTTC.

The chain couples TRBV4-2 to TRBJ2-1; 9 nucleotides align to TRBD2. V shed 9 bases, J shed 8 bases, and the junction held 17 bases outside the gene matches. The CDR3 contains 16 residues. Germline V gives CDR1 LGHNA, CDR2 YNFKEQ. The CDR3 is CARTPGLISGRYEQFF. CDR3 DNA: TGTGCCAGGACCCCCGGGTTAATTAGCGGGAGATATGAGCAGTTCTTC.

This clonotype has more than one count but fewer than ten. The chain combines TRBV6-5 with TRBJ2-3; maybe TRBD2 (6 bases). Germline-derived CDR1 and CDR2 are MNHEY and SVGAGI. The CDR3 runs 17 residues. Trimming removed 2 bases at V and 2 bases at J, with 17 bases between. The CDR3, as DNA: TGTGCCAGCAGTTACCCAGGGACTGCGGGCCCCACAGATACGCAGTATTTT. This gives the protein CASSYPGTAGPTDTQYF.

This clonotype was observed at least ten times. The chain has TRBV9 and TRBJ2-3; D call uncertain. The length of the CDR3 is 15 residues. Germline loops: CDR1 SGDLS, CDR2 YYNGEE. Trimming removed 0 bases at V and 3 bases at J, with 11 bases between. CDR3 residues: CASSVVGKWTDTQYF. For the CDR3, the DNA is TGTGCCAGCAGCGTAGTGGGGAAATGGACAGATACGCAGTATTTT.

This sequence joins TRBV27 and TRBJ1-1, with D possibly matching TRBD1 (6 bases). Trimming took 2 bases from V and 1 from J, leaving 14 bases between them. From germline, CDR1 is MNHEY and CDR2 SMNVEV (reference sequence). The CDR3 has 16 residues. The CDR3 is CASSLKATGTNTEAFF. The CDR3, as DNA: TGTGCCAGCAGTTTAAAGGCGACAGGTACGAACACTGAAGCTTTCTTT.

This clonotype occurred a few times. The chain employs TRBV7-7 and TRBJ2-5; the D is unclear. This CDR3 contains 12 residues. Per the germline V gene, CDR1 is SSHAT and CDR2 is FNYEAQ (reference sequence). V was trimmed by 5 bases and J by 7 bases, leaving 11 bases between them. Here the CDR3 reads CASSPPLGTQYF. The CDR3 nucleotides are TGTGCCAGCAGCCCCCCCCTCGGGACCCAGTACTTC. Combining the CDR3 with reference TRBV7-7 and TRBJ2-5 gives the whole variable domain GAGVSQSPRYKVTKRGQDVTLRCDPISSHATLYWYQQALGQGPEFLTYFNYEAQPDKSGLPSDRFSAERPEGSISTLTIQRTEQRDSAMYRCASSPPLGTQYFGPGTRLLVL.

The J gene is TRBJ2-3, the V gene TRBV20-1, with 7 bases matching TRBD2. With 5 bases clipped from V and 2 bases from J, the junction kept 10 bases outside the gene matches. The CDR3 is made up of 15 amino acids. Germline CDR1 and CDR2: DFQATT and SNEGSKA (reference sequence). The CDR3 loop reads CSAPGIAGSTDTQYF. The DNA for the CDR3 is TGCAGTGCTCCCGGGATAGCGGGTTCCACAGATACGCAGTATTTT.

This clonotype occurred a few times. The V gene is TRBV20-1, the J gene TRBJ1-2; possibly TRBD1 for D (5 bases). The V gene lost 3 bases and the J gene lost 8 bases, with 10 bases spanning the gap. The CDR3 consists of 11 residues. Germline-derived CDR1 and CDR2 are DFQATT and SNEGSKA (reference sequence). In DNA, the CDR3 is TGCAGTGCTAGTCCCGGGGGAGGCTACACCTTC. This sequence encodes CSASPGGGYTF.

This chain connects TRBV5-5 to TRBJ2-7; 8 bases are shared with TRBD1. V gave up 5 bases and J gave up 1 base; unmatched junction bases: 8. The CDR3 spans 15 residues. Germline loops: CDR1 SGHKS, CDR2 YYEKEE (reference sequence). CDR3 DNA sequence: TGTGCCAGCAGAACAGGGGGTGGAAGGTCCTACGAGCAGTACTTC. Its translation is CASRTGGGRSYEQYF.

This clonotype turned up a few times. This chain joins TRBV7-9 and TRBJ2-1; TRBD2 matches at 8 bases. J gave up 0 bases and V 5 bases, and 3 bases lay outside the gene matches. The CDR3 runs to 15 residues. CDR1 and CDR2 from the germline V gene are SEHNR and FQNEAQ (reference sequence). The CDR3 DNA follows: TGTGCCAGCAGCCGGACTAGCTACTCCTACAATGAGCAGTTCTTC. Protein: CASSRTSYSYNEQFF.

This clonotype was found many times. The CDR3 DNA sequence: TGTGCCAGCAGCTCTGGACTCCTACCACCCGAGCAGTACTTC. Translated: CASSSGLLPPEQYF. This chain joins TRBV7-2 and TRBJ2-7, with D possibly being TRBD2 (5 bases). V was clipped by 4 bases and J by 6 bases, with 16 bases between them. Germline CDR1 is SGHTA and CDR2 is FQGNSA. The CDR3 totals 14 residues.

CDR3 nucleotide sequence: TGCAGTGCCCACCCCCCGCCTAGCGGGAGTCCCTGGGAAGAGACCCAGTACTTC. This sequence encodes CSAHPPPSGSPWEETQYF. The rearrangement links TRBV20-1 to TRBJ2-5; TRBD2 matches 10 bases. The germline V gene has CDR1 DFQATT and CDR2 SNEGSKA (reference sequence). Trimming cost V 6 bases and J 3 bases; bases outside gene matches: 19. The CDR3 is made up of 18 amino acids.